This T cell receptor beta chain was identified in a study of T cell responses to AZD1222 COVID-19 vaccine. Study summary: Second doses that came at about 4 or about 12 weeks were put together.

Repertoires were generated with immunoSEQ multiplex PCR, while TCRdb's copy carries only in-frame clones and drops some. The table lists around 140,000 clones, roughly 92% of them singletons. The V gene lost 7 bases and the J gene lost 0 bases, with 18 bases spanning the gap. This CDR3 is built from 16 residues. The germline gives CDR1 LNHDA, CDR2 SQIVND (reference sequence). Sequencing used peripheral blood, obtained on day 0 of AZD1222 vaccination. This sequence joins TRBV19 and TRBJ1-1; D might be TRBD1 (6 bases). The receptor was derived from an adult in good health. The CDR3 sequence is CASIQSTGAMNTEAFF. The CDR3 DNA is TGTGCCAGTATCCAATCGACAGGAGCTATGAACACTGAAGCTTTCTTT.